What follows describes a single T cell receptor beta chain. Additional DNA sequences in this sample encode the identical CDR3. The repertoire was sequenced with immunoSEQ multiplex PCR; TCRdb's copy has only in-frame clones and lacks some. The data show around 2,000,000 clones, with about 93% seen just once and 1.7% held by the top ten. Naive CD8 cells lacked CD45RO and underwent positive selection for CCR7, leaving out terminally differentiated effector memory CD45RA+ cells. The sample belongs to a study of shared clonotypes between healthy human individuals. The CDR3 is 13 residues long. Germline CDR1 MNHEY, CDR2 SMNVEV (reference sequence). The germline V and J ends were trimmed by 3 bases and 2 bases, with 8 bases remaining between them.

The genes are TRBV27 and TRBJ2-7; no clear D. The clonotype originates from a young man in good health. Some clones in this sample may be carry-over from other donors' samples. The sequenced sample consisted of naive CD8+ T cells from PBMCs. This chain's CDR3 is CASSFGSTYEQYF. The DNA for the CDR3 is TGTGCCAGCAGTTTTGGCTCCACCTACGAGCAGTACTTC.